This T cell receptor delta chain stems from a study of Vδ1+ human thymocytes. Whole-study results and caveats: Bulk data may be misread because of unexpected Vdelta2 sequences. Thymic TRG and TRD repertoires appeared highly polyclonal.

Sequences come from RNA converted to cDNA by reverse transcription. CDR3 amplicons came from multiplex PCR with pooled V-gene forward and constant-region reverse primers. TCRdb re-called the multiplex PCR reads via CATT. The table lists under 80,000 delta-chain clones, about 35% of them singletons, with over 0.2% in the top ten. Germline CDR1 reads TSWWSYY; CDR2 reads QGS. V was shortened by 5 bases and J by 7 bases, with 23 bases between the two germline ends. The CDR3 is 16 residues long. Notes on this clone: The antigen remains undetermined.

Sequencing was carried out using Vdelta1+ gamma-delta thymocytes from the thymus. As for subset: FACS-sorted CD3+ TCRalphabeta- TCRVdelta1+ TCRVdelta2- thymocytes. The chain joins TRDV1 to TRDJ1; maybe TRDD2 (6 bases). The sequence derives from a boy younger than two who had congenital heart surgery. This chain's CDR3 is CALGNFRLPSPVKLIF. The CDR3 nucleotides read TGTGCTCTTGGGAACTTCAGACTTCCTTCACCTGTTAAACTCATCTTT.